The next 24 T cell receptor beta chains were all read from a single sample in a study of CD4+ T cells in melanoma. Here immunoSEQ multiplex PCR was the method, and the copy in TCRdb shows in-frame clones only, minus some. The top ten clones hold about 5% of a sample with tens of thousands of clones, roughly three quarters of them seen once. The source material was tumor tissue. These receptors were taken from a human donor with melanoma.

The rearrangement uses TRBV7-2 and TRBJ1-3; the D is unclear. Deletions cut 5 bases from V and 4 bases from J, with 6 bases between. Germline CDR1 SGHTA, CDR2 FQGNSA. The CDR3 contains 12 residues. CDR3 nucleotides: TGTGCCAGCAGCATCGCCGGAAACACCATATATTTT. As protein: CASSIAGNTIYF.

V is TRBV16 and J is TRBJ1-2; 7 positions match TRBD1. The CDR3 covers 15 residues. V gave up 2 bases and J gave up 3 bases; unmatched junction bases: 6. Germline CDR1 KGHSY, CDR2 FQNENV. CDR3 coding DNA: TGTGCCAGCAGCCAAATGGGGGACAGAGACTATGGCTACACCTTC. As protein: CASSQMGDRDYGYTF.

The CDR3 sequence is CASSLDAGAEEQYF. The CDR3 nucleotides are TGCGCCAGCAGCTTGGATGCGGGGGCGGAGGAGCAGTACTTC. V and J are TRBV5-1 and TRBJ2-7; TRBD2 might be the D (7 bases). Germline lookup yields CDR1 SGHRS and CDR2 YFSETQ. The CDR3 is 14 residues long. The V end was cut by 0 bases, the J end by 7 bases, with 14 bases between.

The V gene is TRBV5-1, the J gene TRBJ1-1; TRBD1 agrees at 9 bases. CDR1 SGHRS and CDR2 YFSETQ come from the germline V gene. The CDR3 spans 14 residues. With 3 bases clipped from V and 11 bases from J, the junction kept 11 bases outside the gene matches. The CDR3 DNA sequence: TGCGCCAGCAGCTCTAATTCCGGGACAGGGCAGGCTTTCTTT. Translating it yields CASSSNSGTGQAFF.

The chain links TRBV15 to TRBJ2-1, with D uncertain. The germline gives CDR1 LNHNV, CDR2 YYDKDF (reference sequence). The CDR3 contains 11 residues. Trimming removed 7 bases from V and 6 bases from J, with 7 bases in between. The CDR3 nucleotides are TGTGCCACCACTAACGGCAATGAGCAGTTCTTC. Protein product: CATTNGNEQFF.

This clone showed up just a few times. The rearrangement joins TRBV2 to TRBJ1-6; perhaps TRBD1 as D (6 bases). The CDR3 runs 14 residues. Germline V lookup: CDR1 SNHLY, CDR2 FYNNEI. Trimming took 3 bases from V and 10 from J, leaving 13 bases between them. CDR3 amino acids: CASSDFSQGSPLHF. As DNA, the CDR3 is TGTGCCAGCAGTGATTTTTCGCAGGGGTCACCCCTCCACTTT.

This clone was detected ten times or more. The V gene is TRBV6-6, the J gene TRBJ2-1; no firm D call. CDR1 and CDR2 from the germline V gene are MNHNY and SVGAGI (reference sequence). The CDR3 is 12 residues long. V lost 5 bases, J lost 9 bases, and 11 bases lay in between. The DNA for the CDR3 is TGTGCCAGCAGTCCTTCCCCGTCTGAGCAGTTCTTC. The encoded protein is CASSPSPSEQFF.

Only one count was recorded for this clone. The rearrangement joins TRBV7-8 to TRBJ2-1; 8 nucleotides line up with TRBD1. Germline trimming cut 0 bases from V and 5 bases from J; bases unmatched to any gene: 6. CDR1 and CDR2 (germline): SGHVS, FQNEAQ. CDR3 length equals 16 residues. This chain's CDR3 is CASSLAGQAFNNEQFF. The CDR3 nucleotides are TGTGCCAGCAGCTTAGCGGGACAGGCCTTTAACAATGAGCAGTTCTTC.

The chain is built from TRBV10-1 and TRBJ1-1; 10 bases are shared with TRBD1. CDR1 WNHNN and CDR2 SYGVQD come from the germline V gene (reference sequence). The CDR3 has 17 residues. J gave up 5 bases and V 0 bases, and 9 bases lay outside the gene matches. CDR3 sequence: CASSESTGQGIETEAFF. The CDR3 DNA follows: TGCGCCAGCAGTGAGTCGACGGGACAGGGGATAGAAACTGAAGCTTTCTTT.

The genes are TRBV5-1 and TRBJ2-1; TRBD1 might be the D (6 bases). Germline CDR1 and CDR2: SGHRS and YFSETQ. The V end was cut by 5 bases, the J end by 2 bases, with 8 bases between. This CDR3 has 13 residues. In DNA form, the CDR3 reads TGCGCCAGCAGTTCAGGGGCCTACAATGAGCAGTTCTTC. Translated, it gives CASSSGAYNEQFF.

This clone came up once. The CDR3 bases are TGTGCCAGCAGCTTCCTCCCCCGTCGCACTGAAGCTTTCTTT. Residues: CASSFLPRRTEAFF. The rearrangement joins TRBV13 to TRBJ1-1; no clear D. V lost 3 bases and J lost 4, with 12 bases in between. The CDR3 spans 14 residues. CDR1 is PRHDT, CDR2 FYEKMQ, per germline (reference sequence). Drawing the rest from reference TRBV13 and TRBJ1-1, the complete variable domain is AAGVIQSPRHLIKEKRETATLKCYPIPRHDTVYWYQQGPGQDPQFLISFYEKMQSDKGSIPDRFSAQQFSDYHSELNMSSLELGDSALYFCASSFLPRRTEAFFGQGTRLTVV.

V usage is TRBV2 and J usage is TRBJ2-7; the match to TRBD1 covers 7 bases. Germline CDR1 SNHLY, CDR2 FYNNEI. This CDR3 contains 15 residues. The V and J ends lost 0 bases and 2 bases, in that order; junction bases with no gene match: 4. The CDR3 sequence is CASSEAQGTAYEQYF. The CDR3 DNA sequence: TGTGCCAGCAGTGAAGCGCAGGGGACAGCCTACGAGCAGTACTTC.

This clone was seen a few times. The rearrangement links TRBV18 to TRBJ2-7; 7 bases align to TRBD1. Per germline, CDR1 KGHSH and CDR2 LQKENI. Trimming cost V 3 bases and J 3 bases; bases outside gene matches: 2. This CDR3 comprises 13 residues. The CDR3 reads CASSPGTDYEQYF. CDR3 nucleotides: TGTGCCAGCTCACCCGGGACAGACTACGAGCAGTACTTC.

J is TRBJ1-2 and V is TRBV28, with a possible D match to TRBD1 (5 bases). V was cut by 6 bases and J by 4 bases, with 15 bases left in between. CDR1 and CDR2 from the germline V gene are MDHEN and SYDVKM. The CDR3 consists of 14 residues. The CDR3: CASSEGARSYGYTF. As DNA, the CDR3 is TGTGCCAGCAGCGAAGGGGCCAGGAGCTATGGCTACACCTTC.

The chain carries TRBV6-4 and TRBJ1-5; D is possibly TRBD1 (5 bases). The CDR3 covers 14 residues. Deletions cut 5 bases from V and 2 bases from J, with 10 bases between. Germline V gene sequence: CDR1 MRHNA, CDR2 SNTAGT. The CDR3 region is CASSSPGRNQPQHF. The CDR3 DNA reads TGTGCCAGCAGTTCCCCGGGGCGCAATCAGCCCCAGCATTTT.

This clone was detected ten times or more. The rearrangement joins TRBV5-6 to TRBJ2-1; 7 nucleotides agree with TRBD2. After removal of 4 bases from V and 3 bases from J, the junction contained 4 bases not matched to a gene. The CDR3 consists of 14 residues. CDR1 is SGHDT and CDR2 is YYEEEE in the germline V gene. DNA for the CDR3: TGTGCCAGCAGCATCGGGACTATCTACAATGAGCAGTTCTTC. It translates to CASSIGTIYNEQFF.

V and J are TRBV29-1 and TRBJ2-1; TRBD2 might be the D (6 bases). The germline gives CDR1 SQVTM, CDR2 ANQGSEA. CDR3 length: 12 amino acids. V was clipped by 5 bases and J by 7 bases, with 12 bases between them. For the CDR3, the DNA is TGCAGCGTTCGGGCCGGGGGAAATGAGCAGTTCTTC. Its protein product is CSVRAGGNEQFF.

V gene TRBV7-2 combines with J gene TRBJ1-6, with unresolved D. CDR1 is SGHTA, CDR2 FQGNSA, per germline. This CDR3 has 13 amino acids. V was trimmed by 1 base and J by 10 bases, leaving 8 bases between them. CDR3 in DNA: TGTGCCAGCAGCTTAGGCGCGGGGTCACCCCTCCACTTT. This encodes CASSLGAGSPLHF.

V gene TRBV6-1 combines with J gene TRBJ2-7; tentatively, D is TRBD1 (6 bases). Germline assignment: CDR1 MNHNS and CDR2 SASEGT. V was clipped by 4 bases and J by 3 bases, with 16 bases between them. The length of the CDR3 is 15 residues. Here the CDR3 reads CASSGPGTKLYEQYF. Here the CDR3 DNA reads TGTGCCAGCAGTGGGCCGGGGACAAAACTCTACGAGCAGTACTTC.

The CDR3 bases are TGTGCCAGCAGCTTGGGGCTGTTGGCTTTCTTT. Translation gives CASSLGLLAFF. This chain uses TRBV5-4 with TRBJ1-1; D not resolved. Germline CDR1 and CDR2: SGHNT and YYREEE (reference sequence). The CDR3 has 11 amino acids. V shed 0 bases and J shed 11 bases, with 8 bases lying between them.

The chain joins TRBV19 to TRBJ2-3, with 11 bases lining up with TRBD1. Germline CDR1 LNHDA, CDR2 SQIVND (reference sequence). This CDR3 is built from 13 residues. V was clipped by 8 bases and J by 6 bases; unmatched bases: 4. In DNA, the CDR3 is TGTGCCAGTCGGGACAGGGGGTTGGATACGCAGTATTTT. It encodes CASRDRGLDTQYF.

This clone was picked up many times. CDR3 sequence (DNA): TGCGCCAGCAGTGAGGGCCCGGACTACAATGAGCAGTTCTTC. Residues: CASSEGPDYNEQFF. This chain links TRBV10-2 with TRBJ2-1; D remains unclear. Per germline, CDR1 WSHSY and CDR2 SAAADI. The germline V and J ends were trimmed by 2 bases and 3 bases, with 8 bases remaining between them. The CDR3 loop spans 14 amino acids.

Of note for this clone: Additional DNA sequences in this sample encode the identical CDR3. This chain links TRBV5-1 with TRBJ2-7, with TRBD1 matching over 8 bases. The CDR3 covers 14 residues. The V gene's germline CDR1 is SGHRS and CDR2 YFSETQ. The J segment lost 4 bases and the V segment lost 0 bases, leaving 3 bases of the junction unmatched. The CDR3 DNA follows: TGCGCCAGCAGCTTGGGTACAGGGGGGTACGAGCAGTACTTC. This gives the protein CASSLGTGGYEQYF.

This clone is labeled as medium-sized. J is TRBJ2-7 and V is TRBV5-1; a possible D gene is TRBD1 (6 bases). Per germline, CDR1 SGHRS and CDR2 YFSETQ. This CDR3 has 14 amino acids. Trimming took off 4 bases at V and 2 bases at J, with 13 bases between the two ends. The CDR3 region is CASSHGTFTYEQYF. Written as DNA, the CDR3 is TGCGCCAGCAGCCACGGGACATTTACCTACGAGCAGTACTTC.